The 18 T cell receptor beta chains presented below share a single source sample, sequenced in a study of neurological immune-mediated disorders. TCRdb ran MiXCR on the 5' RACE reads and lists one entry per CDR3 protein. The sample consists of some 120,000 distinct CDR3 sequences, about 3.2% of them appearing once. Sequenced input: PBMCs. The receptor set was obtained from a woman aged 30 to 39 with multiple sclerosis.

This clonotype was observed many times. The chain joins TRBV5-1 to TRBJ1-3; D possibly corresponds to TRBD1 (5 bases). V was clipped by 4 bases and J by 2 bases, with 22 bases between them. Per germline, CDR1 SGHRS and CDR2 YFSETQ. The CDR3 is 18 residues long. CDR3 nucleotides: TGCGCCAGCAGCCACGGCCTATTGATCGGGGCGCCTGGAAACACCATATATTTT. Its protein product is CASSHGLLIGAPGNTIYF.

This clonotype was observed many times. V and J are TRBV20-1 and TRBJ2-1; no reliable D call. The CDR3 runs to 12 residues. Germline CDR1 is DFQATT and CDR2 is SNEGSKA (reference sequence). The V end was cut by 0 bases, the J end by 9 bases, with 9 bases between. CDR3 residues: CSAREWKVEQFF. DNA for the CDR3: TGCAGTGCTAGAGAATGGAAGGTTGAGCAGTTCTTC.

This clonotype was counted many times. This rearrangement joins TRBV20-1 to TRBJ2-1, with D uncertain. Germline V gene lookup returns CDR1 DFQATT and CDR2 SNEGSKA (reference sequence). The CDR3 consists of 12 residues. Trimming stripped 3 bases from V and 6 bases from J, with 9 bases between. In DNA, the CDR3 is TGCAGTGCTAGTGATGACATCAATGAGCAGTTCTTC. Translation gives CSASDDINEQFF.

This clonotype was picked up many times. The chain carries TRBV4-3 and TRBJ2-1; D may be TRBD1 (5 bases). The CDR3 covers 15 residues. Per germline, CDR1 LGHNA and CDR2 YSLEER. With 8 bases removed from V and 1 base from J, the gap between germline ends came to 15 bases. CDR3 loop: CASGRVPGSYNEQFF. CDR3 bases: TGCGCCAGCGGCAGGGTTCCTGGATCCTACAATGAGCAGTTCTTC.

This clonotype was detected ten times or more. The chain carries TRBV7-8 and TRBJ2-7; D remains ambiguous. The CDR3 spans 14 residues. Germline-derived CDR1 and CDR2 are SGHVS and FQNEAQ. The V gene lost 5 bases and the J gene lost 6 bases, with 17 bases spanning the gap. Here the CDR3 reads CASSHLPTPGEQYF. In DNA, the CDR3 is TGTGCCAGCAGCCACCTACCGACCCCCGGCGAGCAGTACTTC.

The table lists this clonotype with many counts. The J gene is TRBJ1-2, the V gene TRBV6-2 or TRBV6-3; D is ambiguous. CDR3 length: 10 residues. Trimming stripped 6 bases from V and 6 bases from J, with 5 bases between. In germline, CDR1 is MNHEY, CDR2 SVGEGT. The CDR3 sequence is CASRRDGYTF. The CDR3 region has the DNA TGTGCCAGCAGACGGGATGGCTACACCTTC.

This clonotype was detected ten times or more. The gene calls are TRBV20-1 and TRBJ2-1, with 10 bases aligning to TRBD2. Germline CDR1 and CDR2: DFQATT and SNEGSKA (reference sequence). V lost 3 bases, J lost 9 bases, and 8 bases stayed unmatched. The CDR3 covers 14 residues. The CDR3 sequence is CSASFLAGAGEQFF. CDR3 coding DNA: TGCAGTGCTAGCTTTCTAGCGGGAGCCGGTGAGCAGTTCTTC.

The chain carries TRBV6-1 and TRBJ1-1; perhaps TRBD1 as D (5 bases). V was shortened by 0 bases and J by 3 bases, with 5 bases between the two germline ends. This CDR3 comprises 13 residues. Germline CDR1 and CDR2: MNHNS and SASEGT. The CDR3 DNA sequence: TGTGCCAGCAGTGAAGCGGGACACACTGAAGCTTTCTTT. It codes for CASSEAGHTEAFF.

On this clonotype: A much larger clone differs from this one at a single base, so this may be a read error. The gene calls are TRBV7-8 and TRBJ2-1; D gene unclear. The CDR3 has 14 amino acids. CDR1 is SGHVS, CDR2 FQNEAQ, per germline. The V and J ends lost 1 base and 12 bases respectively, with 16 bases between them. CDR3 nucleotides: TGTGCCAGCAGCTTAGAAATCGACAATACACCGCAGTTCTTC. Its translation: CASSLEIDNTPQFF.

This clonotype has a count of ten or more. The rearrangement joins TRBV20-1 to TRBJ2-7, with a tentative D call TRBD2 (6 bases). V gave up 0 bases and J gave up 1 base, with 13 bases separating them. CDR1 is DFQATT, CDR2 SNEGSKA, per germline (reference sequence). There are 15 residues in the CDR3. The CDR3 DNA reads as TGCAGTGCTAGAGAGCGTGTCGGGGGATCCTACGAGCAGTACTTC. It encodes CSARERVGGSYEQYF.

At least ten counts were recorded for this clonotype. CDR3 loop: CASRGAGANTEAFF. The CDR3 DNA reads as TGTGCCAGCAGGGGGGCAGGGGCTAACACTGAAGCTTTCTTT. The V and J genes are TRBV12-3 or TRBV12-4 and TRBJ1-1, with TRBD1 as a possible D gene (6 bases). With 6 bases removed from V and 2 bases from J, the gap between germline ends came to 13 bases. The CDR3 covers 14 residues.

This clonotype has just a few counts. The V gene is TRBV12-3 or TRBV12-4, the J gene TRBJ1-1; no firm D call. Trimming left V 5 bases short and J 0 bases short, with 19 bases between. The CDR3 sequence is 17 residues long. The CDR3 DNA reads as TGTGCCAGCAGTCCCCCGCCGGAGTCCCAAATGAACACTGAAGCTTTCTTT. Amino acids: CASSPPPESQMNTEAFF.

In its sample, this clonotype was seen a few times. The chain is built from TRBV10-1 and TRBJ2-7, with 7 bases fitting TRBD2. V lost 10 bases, J lost 2 bases, and 5 bases stayed unmatched. Germline loops: CDR1 WNHNN, CDR2 SYGVQD (reference sequence). CDR3 size: 12 residues. The CDR3 loop is CANGGRTYEQYF. The CDR3 nucleotides are TGCGCCAACGGCGGGAGAACCTACGAGCAGTACTTC.

This clonotype has at least ten counts. The rearrangement links TRBV5-1 to TRBJ1-2; tentative D call: TRBD1 (6 bases). CDR1 is SGHRS, CDR2 YFSETQ, per germline. This CDR3 contains 13 residues. V dropped 2 bases and J dropped 4 bases, with 9 bases sitting between them. This CDR3 reads CASSLTGSYGYTF. The CDR3 bases are TGCGCCAGCAGCTTAACAGGGAGCTATGGCTACACCTTC.

This clonotype was picked up many times. The rearrangement links TRBV29-1 to TRBJ2-1; 11 bases map to TRBD2. Unmatched junction bases numbered 6, after V lost 4 bases and J lost 7 bases. CDR3 length: 14 amino acids. Germline assignment: CDR1 SQVTM and CDR2 ANQGSEA. CDR3 residues: CSVVVAGGRNEQFF. The CDR3 DNA follows: TGCAGCGTTGTCGTAGCGGGGGGGCGGAATGAGCAGTTCTTC.

This clonotype was counted ten times or more. The chain has TRBV10-3 and TRBJ2-2; D may match TRBD1 or TRBD2 (5 bases each). V lost 5 bases, J lost 4 bases, and 11 bases lay in between. The germline V gene encodes CDR1 ENHRY and CDR2 SYGVKD. CDR3 length equals 14 residues. The CDR3 reads CAISPSGPTGELFF. DNA of the CDR3: TGTGCCATCAGTCCCTCGGGGCCCACCGGGGAGCTGTTTTTT.

This clonotype has at least ten counts. J is TRBJ1-5 and V is TRBV6-2 or TRBV6-3, with D perhaps TRBD1 (5 bases). Trimming removed 10 bases from V and 6 bases from J, with 13 bases in between. The CDR3 contains 12 residues. Germline V gene data show CDR1 as MNHEY and CDR2 as SVGEGT. CDR3 DNA: TGTGCCATCTCCGGGACGGGTCAGCCCCAGCATTTT. Its translation: CAISGTGQPQHF.

A few counts support this clonotype. The chain combines TRBV20-1 with TRBJ2-2; TRBD2 is a possible D gene (6 bases). The V gene lost 1 base and the J gene lost 0 bases, with 6 bases spanning the gap. Germline V gene lookup returns CDR1 DFQATT and CDR2 SNEGSKA (reference sequence). The CDR3 consists of 14 residues. CDR3 sequence: CSARAGANTGELFF. The CDR3 bases are TGCAGTGCTAGAGCGGGAGCGAACACCGGGGAGCTGTTTTTT.